This TCR beta chain was found in a study of cytomegalovirus exposure and HLA in healthy donors. On the study more broadly: Out of roughly 170 million T cells, an earlier analysis found about 100 million unique TCR beta sequences in total. Regarding the study as a whole: Trimming of TCR beta V- and J-genes showed a link, identified in a later analysis, to a missense DCLRE1C variant.

CDR3 length equals 13 residues. Germline V gives CDR1 SGHNT, CDR2 YYREEE (reference sequence). V lost 4 bases and J lost 5, with 12 bases in between. Use of 60 Vbeta and 13 Jbeta primers characterized the PCR. Produced via immunoSEQ multiplex PCR; TCRdb's table is partial and in-frame only. This specimen shows around 75,000 clones; the ten leading clones hold roughly an eighth. Details on this clone: Its antigen remains unidentified.

This chain links TRBV5-4 with TRBJ1-1; tentatively, D is TRBD1 (5 bases). The sample consisted of PBMCs. The origin of this receptor is a man aged 50-60 years in good health and CMV-seropositive. The CDR3 protein is CASSPWRGTEAFF. CDR3 bases: TGTGCCAGCAGCCCGTGGCGGGGGACTGAAGCTTTCTTT.